The rows below give T cell receptor beta chains drawn from one sample of a study of Ad26.COV2.S vaccination and SARS-CoV-2 variants. Method: immunoSEQ multiplex PCR; TCRdb's copy keeps in-frame clones and lacks some. Among hundreds of thousands of clones, more than 70% were seen once, and the ten largest hold over 1.3%. The specimen comprised peripheral blood, sampled in a trial of Ad26.COV2.S vaccine versus placebo. All receptors come from a person aged 18-60 years who received the Ad26.COV2.S COVID-19 vaccine or a placebo. Both conserved end residues are part of each CDR3. A D gene is named only where the DNA matches it firmly. The listing skips clone size in some rows; elsewhere it reads once, few, many or a size class.

V gene: TRBV11-2; J gene: TRBJ2-3; D gene: -; clone size: -; CDR3 DNA: TGTGCCAGCAGCACTAATGTCTTAGATACGCAGTATTTT; CDR3 protein: CASSTNVLDTQYF
V gene: TRBV9; J gene: TRBJ1-6; D gene: -; clone size: -; CDR3 DNA: TGTGCCAGCAGCGCAAGTCTCAGGGAGGCCAATTCACCCCTCCACTTT; CDR3 protein: CASSASLREANSPLHF
V gene: TRBV30; J gene: TRBJ1-6; D gene: TRBD1; clone size: -; CDR3 DNA: TGTGCCCACGACAGGGCGGACGATTCACCCCTCCACTTT; CDR3 protein: CAHDRADDSPLHF
V gene: TRBV7-9; J gene: TRBJ2-2; D gene: -; clone size: -; CDR3 DNA: TGTGCCAGCAGCTGGGGGCTCTCGGGGACCGGGGAGCTGTTTTTT; CDR3 protein: CASSWGLSGTGELFF
V gene: TRBV3-1/TRBV3-2; J gene: TRBJ2-3; D gene: -; clone size: -; CDR3 DNA: TGTGCCAGCAGCCAATCTTTACGAGTGACAGATACGCAGTATTTT; CDR3 protein: CASSQSLRVTDTQYF
V gene: TRBV6-5; J gene: TRBJ1-4; D gene: -; clone size: -; CDR3 DNA: TGTGCCAGCAGTTCCTTAGTCCGAGGAAGACTGTTTTTT; CDR3 protein: CASSSLVRGRLFF
V gene: TRBV6-6; J gene: TRBJ2-5; D gene: TRBD2; clone size: -; CDR3 DNA: TGTGCCAGCAGGGATACGGGCGGGAGGGAAGAGACCCAGTACTTC; CDR3 protein: CASRDTGGREETQYF
V gene: TRBV18; J gene: TRBJ1-4; D gene: -; clone size: -; CDR3 DNA: TGTGCCAGCTCACCGGGAGAGGGAACTAATGAAAAACTGTTTTTT; CDR3 protein: CASSPGEGTNEKLFF
V gene: TRBV19; J gene: TRBJ1-2; D gene: TRBD1; clone size: -; CDR3 DNA: TGTGCCAGTAGTATGGGACAGGGTCGGGGTATGGGATATGGCTACACCTTC; CDR3 protein: CASSMGQGRGMGYGYTF
V gene: TRBV10-3; J gene: TRBJ1-6; D gene: TRBD1; clone size: -; CDR3 DNA: TGTGCCGTGGCCGGGACAGGAGATTCACCCCTCCACTTT; CDR3 protein: CAVAGTGDSPLHF
V gene: TRBV10-3; J gene: TRBJ2-3; D gene: TRBD1; clone size: -; CDR3 DNA: TGTGCCATCAGTGTAGCGACAGGGCGCACAGATACGCAGTATTTT; CDR3 protein: CAISVATGRTDTQYF
V gene: TRBV15; J gene: TRBJ2-5; D gene: -; clone size: -; CDR3 DNA: TGTGCCACAGGGGTTCGAGAGACCCAGTACTTC; CDR3 protein: CATGVRETQYF
V gene: TRBV6-5; J gene: TRBJ2-7; D gene: -; clone size: -; CDR3 DNA: TGTGCCAGCGACCTGAGCCGGGACATGTCCTACGAGCAGTACTTC; CDR3 protein: CASDLSRDMSYEQYF
V gene: TRBV14; J gene: TRBJ1-2; D gene: TRBD1; clone size: -; CDR3 DNA: TGTGCCAGCAGCCAAGGCAGGGGGCAAGTTTATGGCTACACCTTC; CDR3 protein: CASSQGRGQVYGYTF
V gene: TRBV2; J gene: TRBJ1-5; D gene: -; clone size: once; CDR3 DNA: TGTGCCAGCAGCCCATACAGGGAGTTGCAGCCCCAGCATTTT; CDR3 protein: CASSPYRELQPQHF
V gene: TRBV3-1/TRBV3-2; J gene: TRBJ1-3; D gene: -; clone size: -; CDR3 DNA: TGTGCCAGCAGCCAAGGAGGGGGATACTCTGGAAACACCATATATTTT; CDR3 protein: CASSQGGGYSGNTIYF
V gene: TRBV6-5; J gene: TRBJ1-5; D gene: -; clone size: -; CDR3 DNA: TGTGCCAGCAGCGCGGGCAATCAGCCCCAGCATTTT; CDR3 protein: CASSAGNQPQHF
V gene: TRBV11-2; J gene: TRBJ2-1; D gene: TRBD2; clone size: -; CDR3 DNA: TGTGCCAGCAGCTTCAGAACCGGGACTAGCGGGCCTGAGCAGTTCTTC; CDR3 protein: CASSFRTGTSGPEQFF
V gene: TRBV11-2; J gene: TRBJ2-1; D gene: -; clone size: -; CDR3 DNA: TGTGCCAGCAGCTTTGCAGGGGAGCAGTTCTTC; CDR3 protein: CASSFAGEQFF
V gene: TRBV18; J gene: TRBJ1-1; D gene: -; clone size: once; CDR3 DNA: TGTGCCAGCTTACCGGGACAATCCACTGAAGCTTTCTTT; CDR3 protein: CASLPGQSTEAFF
V gene: TRBV9; J gene: TRBJ1-1; D gene: -; clone size: -; CDR3 DNA: TGTGCCAGCAGCGTCAATCCCTACACTGAAGCTTTCTTT; CDR3 protein: CASSVNPYTEAFF
V gene: TRBV5-6; J gene: TRBJ1-2; D gene: TRBD1; clone size: -; CDR3 DNA: TGTGCCAGCAGCCTTGTCGTTTGGGACAGGGATGGCTACACCTTC; CDR3 protein: CASSLVVWDRDGYTF
V gene: TRBV6-2/TRBV6-3; J gene: TRBJ2-1; D gene: TRBD2; clone size: -; CDR3 DNA: TGTGCCAGCAGTTACAGGCTAGCGGACAATGAGCAGTTCTTC; CDR3 protein: CASSYRLADNEQFF
V gene: TRBV5-6; J gene: TRBJ2-1; D gene: -; clone size: -; CDR3 DNA: TGTGCCAGCAGCTTGGTACTGGGGGCGAGAAATGAGCAGTTCTTC; CDR3 protein: CASSLVLGARNEQFF
V gene: TRBV6-1; J gene: TRBJ2-1; D gene: TRBD1; clone size: -; CDR3 DNA: TGTGCCAGCAGTGAAGGGACAGGGGTTCTCAATGAGCAGTTCTTC; CDR3 protein: CASSEGTGVLNEQFF
V gene: TRBV24-1; J gene: TRBJ2-2; D gene: TRBD1; clone size: -; CDR3 DNA: TGTGCCACCAGTCGACAGGGGGCGAACACCGGGGAGCTGTTTTTT; CDR3 protein: CATSRQGANTGELFF
V gene: TRBV19; J gene: TRBJ1-4; D gene: -; clone size: -; CDR3 DNA: TGTGCCAGTAGTGACCGGGGGCGGAGGAATGAAAAACTGTTTTTT; CDR3 protein: CASSDRGRRNEKLFF
V gene: TRBV29-1; J gene: TRBJ2-1; D gene: TRBD2; clone size: -; CDR3 DNA: TGCAGCGCCTTACCCGGGACTAGTGGGTGGAGACAGTTCTTC; CDR3 protein: CSALPGTSGWRQFF
V gene: TRBV10-1; J gene: TRBJ2-2; D gene: -; clone size: -; CDR3 DNA: TGCGCCAGCAGTGATCCCACTTTCACGAACACCGGGGAGCTGTTTTTT; CDR3 protein: CASSDPTFTNTGELFF
V gene: TRBV19; J gene: TRBJ2-1; D gene: -; clone size: -; CDR3 DNA: TGTGCCAGTAGTATTGTGGCAGGCTCCTACAATGAGCAGTTCTTC; CDR3 protein: CASSIVAGSYNEQFF
V gene: TRBV7-6; J gene: TRBJ1-5; D gene: TRBD1; clone size: -; CDR3 DNA: TGTGCCAGCAGCCTCGGACAGGGCTTGGGTAATCAGCCCCAGCATTTT; CDR3 protein: CASSLGQGLGNQPQHF
V gene: TRBV5-1; J gene: TRBJ1-1; D gene: -; clone size: once; CDR3 DNA: TGCGCCAGCAGCCTGTCCAGGAACACTGAAGCTTTCTTT; CDR3 protein: CASSLSRNTEAFF
V gene: TRBV6-1; J gene: TRBJ2-1; D gene: -; clone size: -; CDR3 DNA: TGTGCCAGCAGTGAAGTGGGAGCAGTGCAGTTCTTC; CDR3 protein: CASSEVGAVQFF
V gene: TRBV18; J gene: TRBJ1-1; D gene: TRBD1; clone size: -; CDR3 DNA: TGTGCCAGCTCACGACAGGGGGCCGTCACTGAAGCTTTCTTT; CDR3 protein: CASSRQGAVTEAFF
V gene: TRBV11-2; J gene: TRBJ2-7; D gene: -; clone size: -; CDR3 DNA: TGTGCCAGCAGCTTCCTCGACAAGGGCTACGAGCAGTACTTC; CDR3 protein: CASSFLDKGYEQYF
V gene: TRBV4-2; J gene: TRBJ2-3; D gene: TRBD2; clone size: -; CDR3 DNA: TGTGCCAGCAGCCAGTCGGGACTAGCGGGAGTTCATACGCAGTATTTT; CDR3 protein: CASSQSGLAGVHTQYF
V gene: TRBV11-3; J gene: TRBJ2-5; D gene: -; clone size: -; CDR3 DNA: TGTGCCAGCAGCTCGACAAGCGAGACCCAGTACTTC; CDR3 protein: CASSSTSETQYF
V gene: TRBV29-1; J gene: TRBJ2-5; D gene: TRBD2; clone size: -; CDR3 DNA: TGCAGCGTTGACAAGACTAGCGGTATGAAAGAGACCCAGTACTTC; CDR3 protein: CSVDKTSGMKETQYF
V gene: TRBV6-5; J gene: TRBJ2-4; D gene: TRBD2; clone size: -; CDR3 DNA: TGTGCCAGCAGCCTTAGCGGGAGGGAGGACATTCAGTACTTC; CDR3 protein: CASSLSGREDIQYF
V gene: TRBV2; J gene: TRBJ2-3; D gene: TRBD1; clone size: -; CDR3 DNA: TGTGCCAGAGAGCAGGGGGTCCCCACAGATACGCAGTATTTT; CDR3 protein: CAREQGVPTDTQYF
V gene: TRBV7-9; J gene: TRBJ2-5; D gene: TRBD1; clone size: -; CDR3 DNA: TGTGCCAGCAGCTTCGGACAGGGGTCAGAGACCCAGTACTTC; CDR3 protein: CASSFGQGSETQYF
V gene: TRBV3-1/TRBV3-2; J gene: TRBJ1-6; D gene: -; clone size: -; CDR3 DNA: TGTGCCAGCAGCCAAGCCGGCTCACCCCTCCACTTT; CDR3 protein: CASSQAGSPLHF
V gene: TRBV7-2; J gene: TRBJ2-1; D gene: -; clone size: -; CDR3 DNA: TGTGCCAGCACTTTTCGACAACTCTCCTACAATGAGCAGTTCTTC; CDR3 protein: CASTFRQLSYNEQFF
V gene: TRBV3-1/TRBV3-2; J gene: TRBJ2-3; D gene: -; clone size: -; CDR3 DNA: TGTGCCAGCAGCCACCCAAGCACAGATACGCAGTATTTT; CDR3 protein: CASSHPSTDTQYF
V gene: TRBV12-3/TRBV12-4; J gene: TRBJ2-2; D gene: -; clone size: few; CDR3 DNA: TGTGCCAGCAGTTTACTCCAACCGGGGGAGCTGTTTTTT; CDR3 protein: CASSLLQPGELFF
V gene: TRBV7-2; J gene: TRBJ2-1; D gene: TRBD2; clone size: -; CDR3 DNA: TGTGCCAGCAGCTTGACTAGCGGGAGAAGTCACAATGAGCAGTTCTTC; CDR3 protein: CASSLTSGRSHNEQFF
V gene: TRBV29-1; J gene: TRBJ2-1; D gene: -; clone size: -; CDR3 DNA: TGCAGCGTCTCTTACGACAGGCAAGGTGAGCAGTTCTTC; CDR3 protein: CSVSYDRQGEQFF
V gene: TRBV5-1; J gene: TRBJ1-5; D gene: -; clone size: once; CDR3 DNA: TGCGCCAGCAGCTTGGACGGGCGCAATCAGCCCCAGCATTTT; CDR3 protein: CASSLDGRNQPQHF